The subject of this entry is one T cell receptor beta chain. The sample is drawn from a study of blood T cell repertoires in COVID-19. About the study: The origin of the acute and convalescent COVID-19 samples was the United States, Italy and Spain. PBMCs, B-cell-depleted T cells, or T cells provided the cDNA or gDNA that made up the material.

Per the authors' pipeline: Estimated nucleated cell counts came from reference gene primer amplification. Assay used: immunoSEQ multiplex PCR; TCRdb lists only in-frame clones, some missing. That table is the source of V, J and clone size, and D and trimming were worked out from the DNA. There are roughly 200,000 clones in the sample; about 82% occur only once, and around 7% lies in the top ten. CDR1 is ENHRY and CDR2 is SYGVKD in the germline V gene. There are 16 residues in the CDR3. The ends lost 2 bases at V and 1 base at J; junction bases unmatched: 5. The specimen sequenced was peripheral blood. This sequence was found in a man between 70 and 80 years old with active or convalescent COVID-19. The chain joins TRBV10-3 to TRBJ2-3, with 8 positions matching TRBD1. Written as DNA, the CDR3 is TGTGCCATCAGTGAGGCTCCGGGACAGGGCACAGATACGCAGTATTTT. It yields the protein CAISEAPGQGTDTQYF.